The sequence of this T cell receptor (beta chain) was determined in a study of identical twins. Study findings and constraints: In drawing conclusions, the study used cross-sectional statistical analysis and did not follow the same donors.

TCRdb processed the 5' RACE reads anew with MiXCR; each CDR3 protein has one entry. The table has about 920,000 distinct CDR3 sequences, 9% to 15% seen once. The CDR3 sequence is 15 residues long. Germline V CDR1 and CDR2: MGHRA, YSYEKL. Trimming shortened V by 3 bases and J by 3 bases, and 14 bases separated the two germline ends. As to this clonotype: What it binds is not known.

This same sample was also taken into another study, of yellow fever vaccine responses in identical twins.

The sequenced material came from PBMCs. The chain couples TRBV4-1 to TRBJ1-1; D perhaps matches TRBD1 (6 bases). This TCR came from a woman in her late teens or twenties in good health. The CDR3 sequence: CASSQSQGLDTEAFF. The CDR3 nucleotides are TGCGCCAGCAGCCAGTCACAGGGTTTGGACACTGAAGCTTTCTTT.